This entry lists 19 T cell receptor beta chains sequenced from one sample in a study of blood T cell repertoires in COVID-19. Method: immunoSEQ multiplex PCR; TCRdb's copy keeps in-frame clones and lacks some. The sample yields 90,000 to 130,000 clones, 70% to 90% seen once. The specimen sequenced was peripheral blood. Source of these receptors: a human donor in a cohort sampled during active COVID-19.

The chain recombines TRBV4-2 with TRBJ2-5, with 10 bases fitting TRBD2. The CDR3 is 17 amino acids. The J segment lost 4 bases and the V segment lost 0 bases, leaving 8 bases of the junction unmatched. Germline CDR1 reads LGHNA; CDR2 reads YNFKEQ. The CDR3 coding sequence is TGTGCCAGCAGCCAAGATTCGGGAGCGGGGGGGCGAGAGACCCAGTACTTC. Its translation: CASSQDSGAGGRETQYF.

The rearrangement uses TRBV28 and TRBJ2-5; D possibly corresponds to TRBD2 (5 bases). Trimming stripped 6 bases from V and 7 bases from J, with 12 bases between. The CDR3 runs 12 residues. Germline V CDR1 and CDR2: MDHEN, SYDVKM. CDR3 bases: TGTGCCAGCAGCCTTAGTGAGGGGACCCAGTACTTC. Protein product: CASSLSEGTQYF.

The chain recombines TRBV27 with TRBJ2-1, with 11 bases matching TRBD2. The germline CDR1 and CDR2 sequences are MNHEY and SMNVEV (reference sequence). J lost 7 bases, V lost 6 bases, and 5 bases had no gene match. The CDR3 runs to 14 residues. CDR3 in DNA: TGTGCCAGCAGACTAGCGGGAGTTGGAAATGAGCAGTTCTTC. Translated, it gives CASRLAGVGNEQFF.

The chain recombines TRBV27 with TRBJ2-3; 13 bases match TRBD2. V lost 3 bases to trimming and J lost 0 bases; unmatched junction nucleotides: 6. Germline V gene lookup returns CDR1 MNHEY and CDR2 SMNVEV (reference sequence). The CDR3 totals 18 residues. CDR3 DNA: TGTGCCAGCAGTTTGGGACTAGCGGGGACCTCTAGCACAGATACGCAGTATTTT. The encoded protein is CASSLGLAGTSSTDTQYF.

The rearrangement links TRBV10-3 to TRBJ2-3, with 10 positions matching TRBD2. After removal of 8 bases from V and 3 bases from J, the junction contained 8 bases not matched to a gene. The CDR3 contains 15 residues. From germline, CDR1 is ENHRY and CDR2 SYGVKD. The CDR3, as DNA: TGTGCCATCGTTCGAGGACTAGCGGTAACAGATACGCAGTATTTT. Translating gives CAIVRGLAVTDTQYF.

The rearrangement uses TRBV4-1 and TRBJ2-1; 9 bases align to TRBD2. The trim removed 0 bases at V and 0 bases at J, leaving 3 bases unmatched. The CDR3 length is 17 residues. The V gene's germline CDR1 is MGHRA and CDR2 YSYEKL. CDR3 DNA: TGCGCCAGCAGCCAAGATCCACTAGCGGGCTCCTACAATGAGCAGTTCTTC. Amino acid sequence: CASSQDPLAGSYNEQFF.

The chain carries TRBV4-1 and TRBJ2-5; weak D call: TRBD2 (7 bases). V lost 4 bases and J 2 bases, leaving 17 bases between the germline ends. In germline, CDR1 is MGHRA, CDR2 YSYEKL. The CDR3 is made up of 16 amino acids. Here the CDR3 DNA reads TGCGCCAGCAGCCTGTTGGGGGGGCCAATTCAAGAGACCCAGTACTTC. It translates to CASSLLGGPIQETQYF.

The gene calls are TRBV30 and TRBJ1-1; D is perhaps TRBD1 (5 bases). From germline, CDR1 is GTSNPN and CDR2 SVGIG (reference sequence). This CDR3 is 15 amino acids long. V was cut by 1 base and J by 5 bases, with 17 bases left in between. The CDR3 here is CAWSDPGAGRTEAFF. CDR3 nucleotide sequence: TGTGCCTGGAGTGACCCCGGGGCAGGGAGGACTGAAGCTTTCTTT.

At least ten counts were recorded for this clone. The genes are TRBV6-5 and TRBJ1-5, with 7 bases identical to TRBD1. In germline, CDR1 is MNHEY, CDR2 SVGAGI. The trim removed 7 bases at V and 3 bases at J, leaving 6 bases unmatched. The CDR3 spans 14 residues. The CDR3 DNA reads as TGTGCCAGCACCCCAGGACAGGCCAATCAGCCCCAGCATTTT. This sequence encodes CASTPGQANQPQHF.

The chain couples TRBV7-3 to TRBJ1-2; 7 nucleotides agree with TRBD1. The CDR3 consists of 17 residues. J was trimmed by 7 bases and V by 2 bases; bases with no gene match: 16. CDR1 and CDR2 (germline): SGHTA, FQGTGA. CDR3 sequence (DNA): TGTGCCAGCAGCTTAGACCGATACGGACAGGCCATTGGTGGCTACACCTTC. It encodes CASSLDRYGQAIGGYTF.

In its sample, this clone was seen once. The CDR3, as DNA: TGTGCCAGCAGTTCGGAGGGCTACACCTTC. Protein: CASSSEGYTF. The rearrangement links TRBV28 to TRBJ1-2; D is unresolved. Germline-derived CDR1 and CDR2 are MDHEN and SYDVKM. CDR3 length equals 10 residues. V lost 4 bases to trimming and J lost 8 bases, with 5 bases between them.

CDR3 nucleotide sequence: TGCAGCGTTCCAAAGGGGGGGCAGGGGGCTAATGAGCAGTTCTTC. Translated: CSVPKGGQGANEQFF. V gene TRBV29-1 combines with J gene TRBJ2-1; perhaps TRBD1 as D (8 bases). Trimming left V 5 bases short and J 7 bases short, with 21 bases between. The V gene's germline CDR1 is SQVTM and CDR2 ANQGSEA. The CDR3 is 15 residues long.

The chain is built from TRBV6-5 and TRBJ2-1; 9 bases are shared with TRBD1. This CDR3 contains 15 residues. Trimming removed 8 bases from V and 2 bases from J; junction bases left unmatched: 7. In germline, CDR1 is MNHEY, CDR2 SVGAGI. CDR3 nucleotides: TGTGCCAGCGCGTCCGGGACAGGGACCTACAATGAGCAGTTCTTC. It translates to CASASGTGTYNEQFF.

With regard to this clone: The sample carries other DNA sequences with the same CDR3. The chain carries TRBV6-5 and TRBJ2-7; maybe TRBD1 (5 bases). CDR3 length: 14 amino acids. The germline V gene has CDR1 MNHEY and CDR2 SVGAGI. Trimming shortened V by 2 bases and J by 4 bases, and 12 bases separated the two germline ends. The CDR3, as DNA: TGTGCCAGCAGTTACGGTCAGGGTACTTACGAGCAGTACTTC. This gives the protein CASSYGQGTYEQYF.

The chain has TRBV7-9 and TRBJ2-7, with 8 bases lining up with TRBD2. Germline CDR1 is SEHNR and CDR2 is FQNEAQ (reference sequence). J gave up 7 bases and V 10 bases, and 9 bases lay outside the gene matches. This CDR3 comprises 12 residues. CDR3 nucleotide sequence: TGTGCCATAAGAAGCGGGAGCGGAGAGCAGTACTTC. Translation: CAIRSGSGEQYF.

This clone was detected only once. The V call is TRBV7-6, the J call TRBJ1-1; D remains ambiguous. CDR3 size: 16 residues. Per the germline V gene, CDR1 is SGHVS and CDR2 is FNYEAQ. Trimming removed 1 base at V and 3 bases at J, with 15 bases between. The CDR3, as DNA: TGTGCCAGCAGCTTAGGAGGGTCTTTGAGGGACACTGAAGCTTTCTTT. This translates into CASSLGGSLRDTEAFF.

This clone was counted a few times. V gene TRBV27 combines with J gene TRBJ1-1, with D perhaps matching TRBD1 (5 bases). CDR1 MNHEY and CDR2 SMNVEV come from the germline V gene (reference sequence). The CDR3 has 15 residues. Deletions cut 1 base from V and 3 bases from J, with 12 bases between. For the CDR3, the DNA is TGTGCCAGCAGTTTATTGAGGGGCGGGGACACTGAAGCTTTCTTT. Translation: CASSLLRGGDTEAFF.

The rearrangement joins TRBV4-3 to TRBJ2-1; 8 bases are shared with TRBD1. V lost 0 bases to trimming and J lost 15 bases; unmatched junction nucleotides: 10. This CDR3 has 14 residues. Germline CDR1 reads LGHNA; CDR2 reads YSLEER. CDR3 bases: TGCGCCAGCAGCCAAGATCAGGACCCGGGACAGGCGTTCTTC. Its translation is CASSQDQDPGQAFF.

This clone was seen only a few times. V gene TRBV27 combines with J gene TRBJ2-6; D unresolved. The length of the CDR3 is 14 residues. Germline V CDR1 and CDR2: MNHEY, SMNVEV (reference sequence). The V gene lost 6 bases and the J gene lost 0 bases, with 6 bases spanning the gap. For the CDR3, the DNA is TGTGCCAGCAGCGACTCCTCTGGGGCCAACGTCCTGACTTTC. It is translated as CASSDSSGANVLTF.